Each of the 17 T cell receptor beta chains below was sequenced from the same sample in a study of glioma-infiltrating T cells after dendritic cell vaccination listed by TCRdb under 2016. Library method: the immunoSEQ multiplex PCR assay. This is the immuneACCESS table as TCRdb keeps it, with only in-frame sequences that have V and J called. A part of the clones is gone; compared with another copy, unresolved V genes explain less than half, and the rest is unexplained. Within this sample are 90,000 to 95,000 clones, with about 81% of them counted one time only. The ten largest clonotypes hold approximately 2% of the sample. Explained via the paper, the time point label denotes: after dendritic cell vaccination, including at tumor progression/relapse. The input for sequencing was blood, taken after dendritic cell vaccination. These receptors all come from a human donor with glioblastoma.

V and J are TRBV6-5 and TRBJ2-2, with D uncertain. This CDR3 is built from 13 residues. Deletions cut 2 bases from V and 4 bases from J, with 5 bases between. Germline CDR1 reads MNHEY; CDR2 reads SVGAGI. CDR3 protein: CASSYPSTGELFF. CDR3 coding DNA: TGTGCCAGCAGTTACCCCAGCACCGGGGAGCTGTTTTTT.

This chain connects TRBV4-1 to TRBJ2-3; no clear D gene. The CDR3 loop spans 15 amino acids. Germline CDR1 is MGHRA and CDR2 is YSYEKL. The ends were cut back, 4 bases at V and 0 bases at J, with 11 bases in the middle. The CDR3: CASSLRATSTDTQYF. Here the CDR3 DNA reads TGCGCCAGCAGCCTAAGAGCGACTAGCACAGATACGCAGTATTTT.

Here the CDR3 reads CASSLRGDIENYGYTF. CDR3 DNA: TGTGCCAGCAGCTTAAGAGGGGACATCGAGAACTATGGCTACACCTTC. The chain employs TRBV7-2 and TRBJ1-2, with D maybe TRBD1 (6 bases). This CDR3 is built from 16 residues. Germline CDR1 reads SGHTA; CDR2 reads FQGNSA. V was pared by 2 bases and J by 2 bases, with 15 bases between.

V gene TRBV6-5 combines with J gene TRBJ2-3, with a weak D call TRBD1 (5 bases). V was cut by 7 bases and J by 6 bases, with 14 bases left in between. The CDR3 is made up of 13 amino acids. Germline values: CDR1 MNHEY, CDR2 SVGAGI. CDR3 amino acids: CASTRVGSDTQYF. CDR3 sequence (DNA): TGTGCCAGCACCAGGGTAGGGTCCGATACGCAGTATTTT.

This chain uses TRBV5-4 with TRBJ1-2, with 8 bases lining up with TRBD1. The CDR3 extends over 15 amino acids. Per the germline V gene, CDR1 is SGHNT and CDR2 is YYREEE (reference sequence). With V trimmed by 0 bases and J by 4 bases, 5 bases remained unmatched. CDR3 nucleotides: TGTGCCAGCAGCTTGGGTGGACAGGGAGGCTATGGCTACACCTTC. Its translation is CASSLGGQGGYGYTF.

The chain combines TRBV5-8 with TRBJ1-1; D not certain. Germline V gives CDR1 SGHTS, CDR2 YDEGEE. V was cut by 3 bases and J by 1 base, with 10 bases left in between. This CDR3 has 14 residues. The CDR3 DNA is TGTGCCAGCAGCTACTCATCCAAGAACACTGAAGCTTTCTTT. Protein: CASSYSSKNTEAFF.

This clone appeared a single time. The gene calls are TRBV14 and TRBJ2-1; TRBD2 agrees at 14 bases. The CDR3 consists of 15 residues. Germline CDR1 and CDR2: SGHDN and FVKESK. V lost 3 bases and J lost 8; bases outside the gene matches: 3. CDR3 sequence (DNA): TGTGCCAGCAGCCAGACTAGCGGGGGGGCGTATGAGCAGTTCTTC. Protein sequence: CASSQTSGGAYEQFF.

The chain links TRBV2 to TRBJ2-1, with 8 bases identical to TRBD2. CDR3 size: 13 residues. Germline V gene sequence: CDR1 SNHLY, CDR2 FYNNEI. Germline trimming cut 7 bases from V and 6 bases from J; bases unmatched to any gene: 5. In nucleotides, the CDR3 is TGTGCCAGCACCAAAGGACTAGCCAATGAGCAGTTCTTC. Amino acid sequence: CASTKGLANEQFF.

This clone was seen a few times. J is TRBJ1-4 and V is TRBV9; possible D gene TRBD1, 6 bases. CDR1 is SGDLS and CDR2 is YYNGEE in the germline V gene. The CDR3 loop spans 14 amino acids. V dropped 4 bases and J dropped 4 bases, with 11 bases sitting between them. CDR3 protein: CASSRTEYNEKLFF. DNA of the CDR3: TGTGCCAGCAGCCGGACAGAATATAATGAAAAACTGTTTTTT.

CDR3 amino acids: CASSLGTGPYEQYV. DNA for the CDR3: TGTGCCAGCAGTCTCGGGACAGGGCCCTACGAGCAGTACGTC. The gene calls are TRBV6-5 and TRBJ2-7; 9 positions match TRBD1. The germline V gene has CDR1 MNHEY and CDR2 SVGAGI. The CDR3 extends over 14 amino acids. V shed 5 bases and J 2 bases; nucleotides not matched to a gene: 4.

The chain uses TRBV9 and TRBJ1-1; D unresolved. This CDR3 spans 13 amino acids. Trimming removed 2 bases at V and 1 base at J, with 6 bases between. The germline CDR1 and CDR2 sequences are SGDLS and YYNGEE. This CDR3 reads CASSVHSNTEAFF. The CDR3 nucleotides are TGTGCCAGCAGCGTTCACTCGAACACTGAAGCTTTCTTT. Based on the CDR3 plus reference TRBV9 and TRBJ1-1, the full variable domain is DSGVTQTPKHLITATGQRVTLRCSPRSGDLSVYWYQQSLDQGLQFLIQYYNGEERAKGNILERFSAQQFPDLHSELNLSSLELGDSALYFCASSVHSNTEAFFGQGTRLTVV.

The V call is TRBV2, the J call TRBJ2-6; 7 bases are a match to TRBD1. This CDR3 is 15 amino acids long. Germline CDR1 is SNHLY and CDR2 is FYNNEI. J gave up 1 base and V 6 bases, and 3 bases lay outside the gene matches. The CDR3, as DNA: TGTGCCAGCAGAACCAGGGGGTCTGGGGCCAACGTCCTGACTTTC. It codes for CASRTRGSGANVLTF.

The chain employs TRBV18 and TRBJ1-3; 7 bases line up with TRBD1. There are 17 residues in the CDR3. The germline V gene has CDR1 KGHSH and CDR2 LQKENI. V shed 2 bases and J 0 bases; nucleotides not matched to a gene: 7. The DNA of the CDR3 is TGTGCCAGCTCACCAGAGACAGGGCGCTCCTCTGGAAACACCATATATTTT. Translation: CASSPETGRSSGNTIYF.

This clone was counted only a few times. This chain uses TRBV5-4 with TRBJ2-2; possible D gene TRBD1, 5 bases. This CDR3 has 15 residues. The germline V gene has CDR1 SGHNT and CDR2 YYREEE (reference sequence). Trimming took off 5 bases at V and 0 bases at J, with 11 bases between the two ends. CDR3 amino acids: CASSLDITNTGELFF. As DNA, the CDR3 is TGTGCCAGCAGTCTGGACATCACGAACACCGGGGAGCTGTTTTTT.

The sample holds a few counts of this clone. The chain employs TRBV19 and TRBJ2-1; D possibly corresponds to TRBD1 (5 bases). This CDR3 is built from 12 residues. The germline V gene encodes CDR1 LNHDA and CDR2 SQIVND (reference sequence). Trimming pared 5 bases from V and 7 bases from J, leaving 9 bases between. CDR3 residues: CASSSRGNEQFF. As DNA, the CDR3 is TGTGCCAGTAGTTCAAGGGGTAATGAGCAGTTCTTC. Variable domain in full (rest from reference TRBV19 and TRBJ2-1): DGGITQSPKYLFRKEGQNVTLSCEQNLNHDAMYWYRQDPGQGLRLIYYSQIVNDFQKGDIAEGYSVSREKKESFPLTVTSAQKNPTAFYLCASSSRGNEQFFGPGTRLTVL.

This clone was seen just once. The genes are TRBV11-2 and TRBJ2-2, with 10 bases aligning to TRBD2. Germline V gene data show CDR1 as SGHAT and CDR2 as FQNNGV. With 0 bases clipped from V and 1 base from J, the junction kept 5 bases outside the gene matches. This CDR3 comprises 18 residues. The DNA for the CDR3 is TGTGCCAGCAGCTTAGAGATAGGACTAGCGGAGAACACCGGGGAGCTGTTTTTT. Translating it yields CASSLEIGLAENTGELFF.

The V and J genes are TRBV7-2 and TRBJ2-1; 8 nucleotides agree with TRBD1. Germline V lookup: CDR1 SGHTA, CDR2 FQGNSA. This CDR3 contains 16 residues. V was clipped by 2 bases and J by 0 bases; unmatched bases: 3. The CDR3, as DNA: TGTGCCAGCAGCTTAACAGGGGGTATCTCCTACAATGAGCAGTTCTTC. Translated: CASSLTGGISYNEQFF. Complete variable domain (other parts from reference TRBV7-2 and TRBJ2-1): GAGVSQSPSNKVTEKGKDVELRCDPISGHTALYWYRQSLGQGLEFLIYFQGNSAPDKSGLPSDRFSAERTGGSVSTLTIQRTQQEDSAVYLCASSLTGGISYNEQFFGPGTRLTVL.